Following are 28 T cell receptor beta chains from one sample sequenced in a study of control samples from healthy donors and cancer patients. Clones were sequenced by immunoSEQ multiplex PCR, and TCRdb holds only the in-frame ones, with some missing. This table holds approximately 53,000 clones, approximately 90% found once. Sequencing was carried out using PBMCs. Every receptor here comes from a young man with colorectal cancer.

The V gene is TRBV7-8, the J gene TRBJ1-1; D unclear. Trimming took off 5 bases at V and 1 base at J, with 17 bases between the two ends. The CDR3 extends over 16 amino acids. Germline V gene data show CDR1 as SGHVS and CDR2 as FQNEAQ. In nucleotides, the CDR3 is TGTGCCAGCAGCGGAAGGAAAATCTCGGGGAACACTGAAGCTTTCTTT. This gives the protein CASSGRKISGNTEAFF.

The chain links TRBV27 to TRBJ2-3; D may be TRBD1 (6 bases). Germline CDR1 is MNHEY and CDR2 is SMNVEV (reference sequence). With 2 bases removed from V and 6 bases from J, the gap between germline ends came to 9 bases. This CDR3 region has 13 residues. In DNA, the CDR3 is TGTGCCAGCAGTTTAGGGGGCCTGGATACGCAGTATTTT. Residues: CASSLGGLDTQYF.

This clone showed up just a few times. The rearrangement joins TRBV19 to TRBJ1-5; maybe TRBD1 (5 bases). V dropped 3 bases and J dropped 2 bases, with 11 bases sitting between them. Germline V gene lookup returns CDR1 LNHDA and CDR2 SQIVND (reference sequence). This CDR3 has 15 amino acids. CDR3 in amino acids: CASSMGDWGNQPQHF. The CDR3 DNA is TGTGCCAGTAGTATGGGGGATTGGGGCAATCAGCCCCAGCATTTT.

Only a few counts were recorded for this clone. The chain joins TRBV7-2 to TRBJ2-4; D not certain. V was cut by 5 bases and J by 4 bases, with 15 bases left in between. The CDR3 length is 15 residues. The germline gives CDR1 SGHTA, CDR2 FQGNSA. The CDR3 region is CASSPSATLKNIQYF. The CDR3, as DNA: TGTGCCAGCAGCCCGTCCGCGACCCTTAAAAACATTCAGTACTTC.

The V and J genes are TRBV6-2 or TRBV6-3 and TRBJ1-2, with 8 bases aligning to TRBD1. The junction had 5 bases not matched to a gene; V was cut back by 5 bases and J by 6 bases. The germline gives CDR1 MNHEY, CDR2 SVGEGT. The CDR3 has 13 residues. The CDR3 region has the DNA TGTGCCAGCAGTCCCAGGGGGCGTCATGGCTACACCTTC. Amino acids: CASSPRGRHGYTF.

The chain's CDR3 is CASSLKAGGVGEAFF. DNA of the CDR3: TGTGCCAGCAGTTTAAAGGCGGGGGGAGTTGGTGAAGCTTTCTTT. The chain uses TRBV27 and TRBJ1-1, with a weak D call TRBD1 (5 bases). V lost 2 bases and J 7 bases, leaving 17 bases between the germline ends. The CDR3 spans 15 residues. Per germline, CDR1 MNHEY and CDR2 SMNVEV (reference sequence).

J is TRBJ1-2 and V is TRBV7-6; D unresolved. Germline values: CDR1 SGHVS, CDR2 FNYEAQ. The CDR3 is made up of 17 amino acids. Deletions cut 5 bases from V and 1 base from J, with 20 bases between. The CDR3 sequence: CASSLGPTIGLNYGYTF. The CDR3 DNA reads TGTGCCAGCAGCCTAGGACCCACAATAGGGCTTAACTATGGCTACACCTTC.

The chain recombines TRBV7-9 with TRBJ2-2; 8 bases are a match to TRBD1. V was clipped by 5 bases and J by 4 bases; unmatched bases: 9. The CDR3 length is 16 residues. Looked up from germline, CDR1 is SEHNR and CDR2 is FQNEAQ (reference sequence). This CDR3 is CASSTVDRAGTGELFF. CDR3 bases: TGTGCCAGCAGCACCGTGGACAGGGCGGGCACCGGGGAGCTGTTTTTT.

The chain carries TRBV30 and TRBJ2-5; TRBD2 matches 9 bases. The V gene end was trimmed by 0 bases and the J gene end by 2 bases; junction bases not matched to a gene: 7. Germline CDR1 and CDR2: GTSNPN and SVGIG (reference sequence). The CDR3 runs 16 residues. The CDR3 coding sequence is TGTGCCTGGAGTGTACGGTTAGCGGGGGTACAAGAGACCCAGTACTTC. It encodes CAWSVRLAGVQETQYF.

V usage is TRBV6-5 and J usage is TRBJ1-1; no clear D gene. The CDR3 has 14 residues. The germline V gene has CDR1 MNHEY and CDR2 SVGAGI. The V and J ends lost 2 bases and 4 bases respectively, with 11 bases between them. The DNA for the CDR3 is TGTGCCAGCAGTTACACTCTCAGGTCCACTGAAGCTTTCTTT. It codes for CASSYTLRSTEAFF.

The chain has TRBV7-9 and TRBJ1-3; 10 bases match TRBD1. Germline V gives CDR1 SEHNR, CDR2 FQNEAQ (reference sequence). This CDR3 has 18 amino acids. J was trimmed by 1 base and V by 5 bases; bases with no gene match: 11. The chain's CDR3 is CASSPPTGGLSSGNTIYF. The CDR3 DNA follows: TGTGCCAGCAGCCCACCGACAGGGGGCTTGAGTTCTGGAAACACCATATATTTT.

The rearrangement uses TRBV6-2 or TRBV6-3 and TRBJ2-2; TRBD2 matches at 8 bases. The CDR3 sequence is 18 residues long. Germline loops: CDR1 MNHEY, CDR2 SVGEGT. The junction had 10 bases not matched to a gene; V was cut back by 0 bases and J by 4 bases. CDR3 sequence (DNA): TGTGCCAGCAGTTACTCGAATGTACTAGCGGCCCTCACCGGGGAGCTGTTTTTT. It translates to CASSYSNVLAALTGELFF.

V is TRBV6-5 and J is TRBJ1-1; a possible D gene is TRBD1 (6 bases). V was cut by 6 bases and J by 5 bases, with 16 bases left in between. The CDR3 has 14 amino acids. In germline, CDR1 is MNHEY, CDR2 SVGAGI. The CDR3 reads CASRHRVRTTEAFF. The DNA of the CDR3 is TGTGCCAGCAGGCACAGGGTAAGGACTACTGAAGCTTTCTTT.

The chain recombines TRBV5-1 with TRBJ1-1; D perhaps matches TRBD1 (6 bases). The V gene's germline CDR1 is SGHRS and CDR2 YFSETQ. This CDR3 is built from 15 residues. The germline V and J ends were trimmed by 7 bases and 5 bases, with 21 bases remaining between them. CDR3 protein: CASALSGVSGTEAFF. The CDR3 bases are TGCGCCAGCGCCCTCTCAGGGGTTTCGGGGACTGAAGCTTTCTTT.

In this sample, this clone turned up a few times. This chain uses TRBV6-5 with TRBJ1-1, with TRBD1 matching over 7 bases. Per germline, CDR1 MNHEY and CDR2 SVGAGI. There are 14 residues in the CDR3. V was clipped by 0 bases and J by 7 bases; unmatched bases: 5. The CDR3 reads CASSYSGTAVEAFF. CDR3 bases: TGTGCCAGCAGTTACTCAGGGACAGCAGTTGAAGCTTTCTTT.

The V gene is TRBV30, the J gene TRBJ2-6, with 7 bases fitting TRBD1. V was pared by 1 base and J by 3 bases, with 6 bases of the junction left unmatched. CDR3 size: 16 residues. Germline V lookup: CDR1 GTSNPN, CDR2 SVGIG (reference sequence). The CDR3 nucleotides read TGTGCCTGGAGTGCTGACAGGGCCTTTGGGGCCAACGTCCTGACTTTC. This sequence encodes CAWSADRAFGANVLTF.

This clone occurred once. The V call is TRBV7-2, the J call TRBJ2-7; D gene ambiguous. Germline V lookup: CDR1 SGHTA, CDR2 FQGNSA. There are 15 residues in the CDR3. V lost 5 bases and J lost 3, with 17 bases in between. The CDR3 reads CASSHPGEQLYEQYF. DNA of the CDR3: TGTGCCAGCAGCCATCCCGGAGAACAGCTCTACGAGCAGTACTTC.

This chain joins TRBV11-3 and TRBJ1-1; D unresolved. The CDR3 totals 13 residues. Germline V gives CDR1 SGHNT, CDR2 YENEEA. V was trimmed by 6 bases and J by 1 base, leaving 9 bases between them. DNA for the CDR3: TGTGCCAGCAGTCAACACGCGAACACTGAAGCTTTCTTT. This sequence encodes CASSQHANTEAFF.

The rearrangement uses TRBV4-3 and TRBJ1-5; D perhaps matches TRBD1 (6 bases). The CDR3 is made up of 14 amino acids. Germline V gives CDR1 LGHNA, CDR2 YSLEER. V lost 1 base and J 6 bases, leaving 10 bases between the germline ends. The CDR3 nucleotides read TGCGCCAGCAGCCAAGCTGTGGGGGCTCAGCCCCAGCATTTT. This translates into CASSQAVGAQPQHF.

In its sample, this clone was seen once. The genes are TRBV6-5 and TRBJ1-1; no clear D gene. The germline V and J ends were trimmed by 3 bases and 4 bases, with 9 bases remaining between them. The germline gives CDR1 MNHEY, CDR2 SVGAGI. This CDR3 has 13 amino acids. CDR3 DNA: TGTGCCAGCAGTTATGCGGAGGGCACTGAAGCTTTCTTT. Amino acids: CASSYAEGTEAFF.

The chain carries TRBV10-1 and TRBJ2-5; 7 bases are a match to TRBD1. In germline, CDR1 is WNHNN, CDR2 SYGVQD (reference sequence). The V and J ends lost 0 bases and 1 base, in that order; junction bases with no gene match: 2. CDR3 length: 15 amino acids. CDR3 loop: CASSESAGGQETQYF. The CDR3 bases are TGCGCCAGCAGTGAGTCCGCAGGGGGCCAAGAGACCCAGTACTTC.

The CDR3 is CASSYPRTSTDTQYF. In DNA, the CDR3 is TGTGCCAGCAGTTACCCGAGGACAAGCACAGATACGCAGTATTTT. The chain joins TRBV6-2 or TRBV6-3 to TRBJ2-3, with TRBD1 as a possible D gene (5 bases). This CDR3 spans 15 amino acids. V was cut by 2 bases and J by 0 bases, with 9 bases left in between. The germline gives CDR1 MNHEY, CDR2 SVGEGT.

In its sample, this clone was seen a few times. This chain connects TRBV21-1 to TRBJ1-1; the table gives TRBD1 as D, unverified against the DNA. TRBV21-1 is annotated as a pseudogene. The CDR3 has 15 residues. In nucleotides, the CDR3 is TGTGCCAGCAGCAAAGAAGGAGACAGGGCTACTGAAGCTTTCTTT. Translated, it gives CASSKEGDRATEAFF.

The table lists this clone with a few counts. V is TRBV6-6 and J is TRBJ2-1, with D unresolved. The CDR3 covers 14 residues. Trimming shortened V by 7 bases and J by 6 bases, and 16 bases separated the two germline ends. In germline, CDR1 is MNHNY, CDR2 SVGAGI (reference sequence). In DNA, the CDR3 is TGTGCCAGCACCCCCCCCAGACGAGCCAATGAGCAGTTCTTC. It encodes CASTPPRRANEQFF.

The chain uses TRBV27 and TRBJ2-2; 11 nucleotides align to TRBD2. This CDR3 comprises 18 residues. The V gene's germline CDR1 is MNHEY and CDR2 SMNVEV (reference sequence). V gave up 2 bases and J gave up 4 bases; unmatched junction bases: 9. CDR3 sequence: CASSLLAGGPGSTGELFF. As DNA, the CDR3 is TGTGCCAGCAGTTTACTAGCGGGGGGCCCCGGTAGCACCGGGGAGCTGTTTTTT.

The chain joins TRBV7-9 to TRBJ2-2, with D perhaps TRBD1 or TRBD2 (6 bases each). Germline values: CDR1 SEHNR, CDR2 FQNEAQ (reference sequence). The CDR3 contains 13 residues. V was clipped by 8 bases and J by 6 bases, with 13 bases between them. This CDR3 reads CASARGAAGELFF. The CDR3 region has the DNA TGTGCCAGCGCAAGGGGGGCCGCCGGGGAGCTGTTTTTT.

The chain combines TRBV7-9 with TRBJ1-1, with 9 bases that match TRBD1. With 4 bases clipped from V and 8 bases from J, the junction kept 5 bases outside the gene matches. Germline-derived CDR1 and CDR2 are SEHNR and FQNEAQ (reference sequence). The CDR3 is made up of 13 amino acids. The CDR3 protein is CASSSLTGGEAFF. CDR3 in DNA: TGTGCCAGCAGCTCCTTGACAGGGGGGGAAGCTTTCTTT.

The V and J genes are TRBV3-1 (or the pseudogene TRBV3-2) and TRBJ1-6; 10 nucleotides match TRBD1. Per germline, CDR1 LGHDT and CDR2 YNNKEL (reference sequence). V lost 4 bases and J lost 8; bases outside the gene matches: 8. The CDR3 runs 16 residues. The CDR3 spells CASSPGDRGIDSPLHF. Here the CDR3 DNA reads TGTGCCAGCAGCCCAGGGGACAGGGGTATTGATTCACCCCTCCACTTT.